This T cell receptor (beta chain) was recorded in a study of blood T cell repertoires in COVID-19. For the study at large: Whether acute or convalescent, the COVID-19 samples came from the United States, Italy and Spain. Sources were T cells, B-cell-depleted T cells, or PBMCs; the material itself was cDNA or gDNA.

In germline, CDR1 is WSHSY, CDR2 SAAADI. The V and J ends lost 6 bases and 1 base, in that order; junction bases with no gene match: 1. This CDR3 contains 13 residues. The authors' processing: Using reference gene primer amplification, nucleated cell counts were estimated. Clones were read by immunoSEQ multiplex PCR, and TCRdb kept only the in-frame ones, dropping some. V and J calls and clone size are as listed in that table; D and trimming were resolved from the DNA. Here the sample spans 65,000 to 70,000 clones, 86% being singletons. The sample was peripheral blood. The clonotype originates from a woman aged 60 to 75 with acute or convalescent COVID-19. V and J are TRBV10-2 and TRBJ1-1, with 8 bases fitting TRBD1. The CDR3 spells CASSGQGNTEAFF. The CDR3 DNA sequence: TGCGCCAGCAGCGGACAGGGGAACACTGAAGCTTTCTTT.